This TCR beta chain was documented in a study of control samples from healthy donors and cancer patients. The protocol was immunoSEQ multiplex PCR, while the TCRdb copy is restricted to in-frame clones and leaves out a portion. This sample has over 60,000 clones, with roughly 85% found just once. Germline V gene data show CDR1 as MNHEY and CDR2 as SVGAGI. With 6 bases removed from V and 6 bases from J, the gap between germline ends came to 12 bases. The length of the CDR3 is 13 residues. The specimen sequenced was blood. The J gene is TRBJ2-4, the V gene TRBV6-5, with D maybe TRBD1 (5 bases). This receptor was obtained from a man aged 35-49 years in good health. This CDR3 reads CASRAGFPNIQYF. As DNA, the CDR3 is TGTGCCAGCAGGGCAGGGTTCCCAAACATTCAGTACTTC.